This is a list of T cell receptor beta chains from one sample in a study of cytomegalovirus exposure and HLA in healthy donors. Clones were sequenced by immunoSEQ multiplex PCR, and TCRdb holds only the in-frame ones, with some missing. Of about 280,000 clones detected, 65% to 90% appear once; the ten largest clones hold 1%. The material sequenced was PBMCs. These receptors were obtained from a woman between 18 and 29 years old in good health and CMV-seronegative. Each CDR3 is given with its conserved first and last residue.

>TRBV20-1|TRBJ2-7
CSASVNEQYF
>TRBV5-1|TRBJ2-4
CASSLAWDRTEAKNIQYF
>TRBV6-6|TRBJ2-7
CASTHRTGKRREQYF
>TRBV9|TRBJ2-7
CASSVQGQGVYEQYF
>TRBV29-1|TRBJ1-1
CSVGGWNTEAFF
>TRBV18|TRBJ1-2
CASSPLGGGYTF
>TRBV19|TRBJ2-7
CASSNSGGGYEQYF
>TRBV6-1|TRBJ2-7
CASRLGTGTFYEQYF
>TRBV7-2|TRBJ2-7
CASSLTGSSYEQYF
>TRBV2|TRBJ2-7
CASISLYTGIDTYEQYF
>TRBV28|TRBJ2-7
CASSLMSSYEQYF
>TRBV10-3|TRBJ2-1
CAISESVDLRGNEQFF
>TRBV10-1|TRBJ1-2
CASMTRGTYGYTF
>TRBV29-1|TRBJ2-7
CSVAGRLDRSSYEQYF
>TRBV6-6|TRBJ2-2
CASSYSGGSGELFF
>TRBV4-2|TRBJ2-1
CASSQVSELLYNEQFF
>TRBV5-1|TRBJ2-7
CASSLRGTPVTYEQYF
>TRBV10-2|TRBJ1-1
CASSAEGSEAFF
>TRBV30|TRBJ2-5
CAWSAIRTSGGAEETQYF
>TRBV7-9|TRBJ2-7
CASSLERREQYF
>TRBV7-6|TRBJ1-2
CASSLAGQGSFGYGYTF
>TRBV27|TRBJ2-3
CASTQLAGAGTDTQYF
>TRBV29-1|TRBJ2-3
CSVEGFDREPTDTQYF
>TRBV5-5|TRBJ1-4
CASSLKSRVQPGEKLFF
>TRBV4-1|TRBJ2-7
CASSQPRRTYEQYF
>TRBV6-1|TRBJ2-7
CASSSTGGSVHEQYF
>TRBV28|TRBJ1-4
CASSWGQTTNEKLFF
>TRBV27|TRBJ1-1
CASSSGQVHTEAFF
>TRBV29-1|TRBJ1-4
CSVTPTGTNEKLFF
>TRBV5-1|TRBJ1-3
CASSLDRGPGNTIYF
>TRBV6-5|TRBJ1-2
CASSYSGRGRGYTF
>TRBV2|TRBJ2-5
CASSSQGARETQYF
>TRBV4-3|TRBJ2-2
CASSHHRGRGTGELFF
>TRBV6-5|TRBJ2-1
CASSYSSTSGRKFF
>TRBV25-1|TRBJ1-2
CASSEFGRASRTF
>TRBV11-3|TRBJ2-5
CASSSSNRRQYQETQYF
>TRBV11-3|TRBJ2-7
CASSTGPSSYEQYF
>TRBV2|TRBJ1-1
CASSFGAEAFF
>TRBV7-9|TRBJ2-7
CASRSRDEQYF
>TRBV2|TRBJ1-1
CASTRDRGPSTEAFF
>TRBV10-3|TRBJ1-5
CAISERKEAQPQHF
>TRBV11-3|TRBJ1-5
CASSSRRGQPQHF
>TRBV19|TRBJ2-1
CASNLADYNEQFF
>TRBV5-1|TRBJ2-2
CASSKGTSGRNTGELFF
>TRBV13|TRBJ2-7
CASSTQRSYEQYF
>TRBV28|TRBJ2-5
CASSLSFGETQYF
>TRBV14|TRBJ1-4
CASSQETGHTNEKLFF
>TRBV18|TRBJ1-1
CASSFSGTGNTEAFF